These 27 T cell receptor beta chains were sequenced from one sample in a study of regulatory T cells in long-lasting Graves disease. Noted time point: persistent/refractory GD, antithyroid drugs over 5 years with positive TRAb. The TCR library was made from RNA that had been extracted from PBMCs in TRIzol. Arm-PCR of CDR3 regions and iRepertoire HTBI primers were the basis on which TCR beta libraries were built. TCRdb reprocessed the multiplex PCR reads via MiXCR and lists one record per CDR3 protein. The sample carries almost 350,000 distinct CDR3 sequences, about 19% recorded once. Sequenced here: peripheral blood mononuclear cells (PBMCs), sampled when the disease was refractory, from a patient treated with antithyroid drugs. The origin of the receptors is a female donor with Graves disease.

The chain combines TRBV7-3 with TRBJ1-6; D gene uncertain. V was shortened by 5 bases and J by 0 bases, with 14 bases between the two germline ends. The CDR3 consists of 17 residues. Per germline, CDR1 SGHTA and CDR2 FQGTGA. The DNA for the CDR3 is TGTGCCAGCAGCCCGGGCCCCCCGAGCTCCTATAATTCACCCCTCCACTTT. Its translation is CASSPGPPSSYNSPLHF.

This clonotype was picked up a small number of times. V is TRBV7-9 and J is TRBJ2-7, with 8 bases lining up with TRBD1. Germline V CDR1 and CDR2: SEHNR, FQNEAQ (reference sequence). Trimming removed 5 bases from V and 1 base from J; junction bases left unmatched: 13. The CDR3 totals 17 residues. CDR3 in amino acids: CASSPQPGWTGSYEQYF. CDR3 DNA: TGTGCCAGCAGCCCCCAACCCGGGTGGACAGGGTCCTACGAGCAGTACTTC.

The V call is TRBV5-1, the J call TRBJ2-1, with D unresolved. Germline loops: CDR1 SGHRS, CDR2 YFSETQ. The length of the CDR3 is 12 residues. Trimming pared 0 bases from V and 7 bases from J, leaving 5 bases between. The CDR3 loop reads CASSLDLNEQFF. CDR3 sequence (DNA): TGCGCCAGCAGCTTGGACTTAAATGAGCAGTTCTTC. The full variable domain, in which reference TRBV5-1 and TRBJ2-1 provide the parts outside the CDR3, is KAGVTQTPRYLIKTRGQQVTLSCSPISGHRSVSWYQQTPGQGLQFLFEYFSETQRNKGNFPGRFSGRQFSNSRSEMNVSTLELGDSALYLCASSLDLNEQFFGPGTRLTVL.

This clonotype was counted between two and nine times. This chain joins TRBV11-2 and TRBJ2-7; tentatively, D is TRBD2 (5 bases). Trimming took 5 bases from V and 1 from J, leaving 12 bases between them. The CDR3 has 14 amino acids. In germline, CDR1 is SGHAT, CDR2 FQNNGV. The DNA for the CDR3 is TGTGCCAGCAGCCCCCAGTCGGGGTCCTACGAGCAGTACTTC. It codes for CASSPQSGSYEQYF. The complete variable domain, with remaining parts taken from reference TRBV11-2 and TRBJ2-7, reads EAGVAQSPRYKIIEKRQSVAFWCNPISGHATLYWYQQILGQGPKLLIQFQNNGVVDDSQLPKDRFSAERLKGVDSTLKIQPAKLEDSAVYLCASSPQSGSYEQYFGPGTRLTVT.

In this sample, this clonotype turned up many times. The V and J genes are TRBV28 and TRBJ2-6; no clear D. Germline CDR1 and CDR2: MDHEN and SYDVKM. Trimming took off 4 bases at V and 2 bases at J, with 6 bases between the two ends. The length of the CDR3 is 14 residues. The CDR3 loop is CASSSSAGANVLTF. CDR3 nucleotides: TGTGCCAGCAGTTCTTCAGCTGGGGCCAACGTCCTGACTTTC.

The rearrangement uses TRBV6-1 and TRBJ1-1, with D maybe TRBD1 (5 bases). V was pared by 6 bases and J by 1 base, with 12 bases between. The CDR3 loop spans 14 amino acids. Per germline, CDR1 MNHNS and CDR2 SASEGT. This chain's CDR3 is CASRTVGENTEAFF. The CDR3 DNA sequence: TGTGCCAGCAGAACCGTGGGGGAGAACACTGAAGCTTTCTTT.

The gene calls are TRBV27 and TRBJ2-1, with 16 bases matching TRBD2. The CDR3 is 18 residues long. Germline CDR1 reads MNHEY; CDR2 reads SMNVEV (reference sequence). J gave up 7 bases and V 2 bases, and 8 bases lay outside the gene matches. In DNA form, the CDR3 reads TGTGCCAGCAGTTTAGGAGGGACTAGCGGGAGGGCTGGGAATGAGCAGTTCTTC. Its translation: CASSLGGTSGRAGNEQFF.

This clonotype was counted a single time. A much more abundant neighbour one base away suggests this may be a read error. The conserved phenylalanine or tryptophan is not found at the CDR3 terminus, so this likely reflects a read error. The chain couples TRBV19 to TRBJ2-6; D unclear. Germline V CDR1 and CDR2: LNHDA, SQIVND (reference sequence). The CDR3 spans 15 residues. V lost 3 bases to trimming and J lost 2 bases, with 8 bases between them. CDR3 in amino acids: CASSIGHPGANVLTL. The CDR3 DNA reads as TGTGCCAGTAGTATCGGGCACCCTGGGGCCAACGTCCTGACTCTC.

This clonotype was recorded at least ten times. The chain recombines TRBV12-3 or TRBV12-4 with TRBJ1-2, with D hard to call. This CDR3 region has 13 residues. Trimming shortened V by 1 base and J by 10 bases, and 13 bases separated the two germline ends. This CDR3 is CASSLEGYGAYTF. The CDR3, as DNA: TGTGCCAGCAGTTTAGAGGGTTATGGAGCCTACACCTTC.

This clonotype was seen only a few times. The chain joins TRBV7-2 to TRBJ2-3, with D perhaps given as TRBD1 or TRBD2 (7 bases each). Germline V gene sequence: CDR1 SGHTA, CDR2 FQGNSA. The CDR3 covers 16 residues. The V and J ends lost 7 bases and 0 bases respectively, with 17 bases between them. CDR3 in amino acids: CASKGAGDPSTDTQYF. The CDR3 nucleotides read TGTGCCAGCAAGGGGGCGGGGGACCCTAGCACAGATACGCAGTATTTT.

In its sample, this clonotype was seen many times. The rearrangement uses TRBV11-2 and TRBJ1-5; D gene unclear. This CDR3 is built from 16 residues. CDR1 is SGHAT and CDR2 is FQNNGV in the germline V gene. The germline V and J ends were trimmed by 4 bases and 0 bases, with 13 bases remaining between them. The CDR3 DNA follows: TGTGCCAGCAGCTCAAGAGACGACAATAGCAATCAGCCCCAGCATTTT. As protein: CASSSRDDNSNQPQHF.

The J gene is TRBJ2-1, the V gene TRBV12-3 or TRBV12-4; D remains unclear. Deletions cut 7 bases from V and 0 bases from J, with 19 bases between. CDR3 size: 17 residues. This CDR3 is CASTLPVSIRSYNEQFF. CDR3 sequence (DNA): TGTGCCAGCACCCTCCCAGTTTCCATACGCTCCTACAATGAGCAGTTCTTC.

This chain connects TRBV30 to TRBJ1-2, with D uncertain. Per germline, CDR1 GTSNPN and CDR2 SVGIG (reference sequence). The V gene lost 5 bases and the J gene lost 7 bases, with 8 bases spanning the gap. The CDR3 runs 10 residues. DNA of the CDR3: TGTGCCTGGTCCCGAGTTGGCTACACCTTC. Encoded protein: CAWSRVGYTF.

This clonotype was found a few times. The J gene is TRBJ1-1, the V gene TRBV6-1; TRBD1 matches at 7 bases. CDR1 is MNHNS, CDR2 SASEGT, per germline. The CDR3 spans 12 residues. V was clipped by 6 bases and J by 7 bases; unmatched bases: 5. The DNA of the CDR3 is TGTGCCAGCAGATTCAGACAGGGTGAAGCTTTCTTT. Translation gives CASRFRQGEAFF.

In its sample, this clonotype was seen many times. This chain connects TRBV7-9 to TRBJ2-7, with D tentatively TRBD1 or TRBD2 (6 bases each). Germline loops: CDR1 SEHNR, CDR2 FQNEAQ (reference sequence). Trimming took 4 bases from V and 3 from J, leaving 13 bases between them. This CDR3 is built from 14 residues. For the CDR3, the DNA is TGTGCCAGCAGCTATGAGGGGGGCTTCTACGAGCAGTACTTC. This sequence encodes CASSYEGGFYEQYF.

This clonotype was detected once. The chain employs TRBV7-8 and TRBJ2-4; maybe TRBD2 (5 bases). The CDR3 covers 14 residues. Germline loops: CDR1 SGHVS, CDR2 FQNEAQ. Trimming took off 2 bases at V and 4 bases at J, with 9 bases between the two ends. The DNA of the CDR3 is TGTGCCAGCAGCTTATCTACGGGAAAAAACATTCAGTACTTC. Amino acids: CASSLSTGKNIQYF.

The CDR3 region has the DNA TGTGCCAGTAGTACAACTAGCTCGGGGACCCAGTACTTC. Amino acid sequence: CASSTTSSGTQYF. The rearrangement uses TRBV19 and TRBJ2-5; a possible D gene is TRBD2 (6 bases). V was pared by 4 bases and J by 7 bases, with 13 bases between. The CDR3 length is 13 residues. Germline CDR1 and CDR2: LNHDA and SQIVND (reference sequence).

The J gene is TRBJ2-2, the V gene TRBV6-2 or TRBV6-3; no reliable D call. Germline assignment: CDR1 MNHEY and CDR2 SVGEGT. The CDR3 extends over 12 amino acids. Deletions cut 2 bases from V and 6 bases from J, with 4 bases between. As DNA, the CDR3 is TGTGCCAGCAGTTACCCGGCCGGGGAGCTGTTTTTT. Translated: CASSYPAGELFF.

This clonotype was observed at least ten times. The chain couples TRBV2 to TRBJ1-2; D unresolved. CDR1 SNHLY and CDR2 FYNNEI come from the germline V gene. This CDR3 contains 13 residues. Trimming took off 1 base at V and 2 bases at J, with 5 bases between the two ends. The DNA for the CDR3 is TGTGCCAGCAGTGAAGGTCAGAACTATGGCTACACCTTC. Encoded protein: CASSEGQNYGYTF.

This clonotype was detected once. V is TRBV10-2 and J is TRBJ1-5; D not resolved. Trimming pared 9 bases from V and 1 base from J, leaving 13 bases between. CDR3 length: 14 amino acids. Germline CDR1 WSHSY, CDR2 SAAADI. CDR3 residues: CASREFWSNQPQHF. Here the CDR3 DNA reads TGCGCCAGTCGAGAGTTCTGGAGCAATCAGCCCCAGCATTTT.

This clonotype was counted a few times. The chain links TRBV4-1 to TRBJ2-7; D ambiguous. This CDR3 is 15 amino acids long. V was cut by 0 bases and J by 3 bases, with 12 bases left in between. Germline V gene lookup returns CDR1 MGHRA and CDR2 YSYEKL. The CDR3: CASSQDRAGFYEQYF. The CDR3 DNA is TGCGCCAGCAGCCAAGATCGGGCTGGTTTCTACGAGCAGTACTTC.

This clonotype was observed many times. The J gene is TRBJ1-2, the V gene TRBV12-3 or TRBV12-4; 7 bases align to TRBD1. The CDR3 length is 13 residues. With 6 bases clipped from V and 2 bases from J, the junction kept 3 bases outside the gene matches. The CDR3 here is CASSRTGNYGYTF. The CDR3 DNA is TGTGCCAGCAGCCGGACAGGAAACTATGGCTACACCTTC.

In this sample, this clonotype turned up many times. This chain uses TRBV28 with TRBJ1-5; D is uncertain. Trimming stripped 8 bases from V and 7 bases from J, with 3 bases between. Germline V gene data show CDR1 as MDHEN and CDR2 as SYDVKM. CDR3 size: 9 residues. CDR3 region: CASGQPQHF. The CDR3 DNA sequence: TGTGCCAGCGGGCAGCCCCAGCATTTT.

The chain has TRBV11-2 and TRBJ1-2; 11 positions agree with TRBD1. The CDR3 totals 15 residues. Germline V gene sequence: CDR1 SGHAT, CDR2 FQNNGV. The V segment lost 5 bases and the J segment 7 bases; nucleotides outside the gene matches: 9. CDR3 amino acids: CASSLVGQGALGYTF. CDR3 coding DNA: TGTGCCAGCAGCCTGGTCGGACAGGGGGCGCTTGGCTACACCTTC.

The chain couples TRBV19 to TRBJ1-1; TRBD1 is a possible D gene (6 bases). The germline V gene encodes CDR1 LNHDA and CDR2 SQIVND (reference sequence). With 9 bases removed from V and 8 bases from J, the gap between germline ends came to 25 bases. CDR3 length equals 15 residues. The CDR3 DNA sequence: TGTGCCAGAAACCTCACAAGGGGGATGTGGGCCGAAGCTTTCTTT. Protein product: CARNLTRGMWAEAFF.

This clonotype came up many times. This chain joins TRBV11-2 and TRBJ2-7, with 8 bases matching TRBD2. J was trimmed by 3 bases and V by 5 bases; bases with no gene match: 6. Germline CDR1 reads SGHAT; CDR2 reads FQNNGV. This CDR3 region has 14 residues. The CDR3 sequence is CASSGPGLGYEQYF. The DNA for the CDR3 is TGTGCCAGCAGCGGACCGGGACTAGGCTACGAGCAGTACTTC.

This chain links TRBV5-6 with TRBJ1-2; 9 positions match TRBD1. The germline V gene encodes CDR1 SGHDT and CDR2 YYEEEE. This CDR3 comprises 16 residues. Trimming cost V 4 bases and J 8 bases; bases outside gene matches: 15. The CDR3 sequence is CASSLGAGTGTAGYTF. The CDR3 region has the DNA TGTGCCAGCAGCCTTGGCGCCGGGACAGGGACGGCAGGCTACACCTTC.